This passage covers 9 T cell receptor beta chains from one sample sequenced in a study of identical twins. TCRdb reprocessed the 5' RACE reads via MiXCR and lists one record per CDR3 protein. The top ten clones hold around 0.9% of a sample with 500,000 to 600,000 distinct CDR3 sequences, approximately 22% of them seen once. These sequences were also reported in another study, on T cells expressing NK-cell markers.

Sequencing used CD4+ T cells sorted from blood. The receptor set was obtained from a woman under 30 in good health.

The rearrangement uses TRBV20-1 and TRBJ2-3; 7 bases agree with TRBD2. V lost 2 bases and J lost 4; bases outside the gene matches: 12. From germline, CDR1 is DFQATT and CDR2 SNEGSKA (reference sequence). CDR3 length: 16 amino acids. CDR3 in DNA: TGCAGTGCTAGATCCCGGGGGGTCACGGGCGCAGATACGCAGTATTTT. Protein: CSARSRGVTGADTQYF.

On this clonotype itself: Since a much larger clone is just one base distant, this may be a read error. V usage is TRBV3-1 and J usage is TRBJ1-1; D remains unclear. The CDR3 extends over 11 amino acids. Looked up from germline, CDR1 is LGHDT and CDR2 is YNNKEL (reference sequence). CDR3 in amino acids: CASSRGLAASF. CDR3 coding DNA: TGTGCCAGCAGCCGAGGACTCGCGGCTTCCTTT.

The CDR3 nucleotides read TGTGCCAGCAGTTTCCGGGGTACCCACGAGCAGTACTTC. Translation: CASSFRGTHEQYF. The genes are TRBV12-3 or TRBV12-4 and TRBJ2-7, with D perhaps TRBD2 (5 bases). The CDR3 extends over 13 amino acids. V was cut by 3 bases and J by 5 bases, with 11 bases left in between.

This chain connects TRBV7-2 to TRBJ1-5; no clear D. Germline CDR1 SGHTA, CDR2 FQGNSA. The CDR3 is made up of 15 amino acids. V was clipped by 3 bases and J by 3 bases, with 12 bases between them. CDR3 sequence: CASSLGYQPNQPQHF. The CDR3 nucleotides are TGTGCCAGCAGCTTGGGGTATCAGCCCAATCAGCCCCAGCATTTT.

The chain couples TRBV10-3 to TRBJ1-5; possible D gene TRBD1, 6 bases. V was clipped by 3 bases and J by 15 bases, with 15 bases between them. The CDR3 loop spans 12 amino acids. CDR1 is ENHRY, CDR2 SYGVKD, per germline. The CDR3 DNA is TGTGCCATCAGTGAAGGGGACACCACACGGCATTTT. This encodes CAISEGDTTRHF.

This clonotype showed up just a few times. The chain links TRBV5-6 to TRBJ2-1; TRBD2 aligns across 7 bases. Germline lookup yields CDR1 SGHDT and CDR2 YYEEEE. V shed 3 bases and J 0 bases; nucleotides not matched to a gene: 9. The CDR3 totals 17 residues. CDR3 DNA: TGTGCCAGCAGCTCCATAGGAGCGGGGAGCTCCTACAATGAGCAGTTCTTC. Its protein is CASSSIGAGSSYNEQFF. The whole variable domain, remainder taken from reference TRBV5-6 and TRBJ2-1, is DAGVTQSPTHLIKTRGQQVTLRCSPKSGHDTVSWYQQALGQGPQFIFQYYEEEERQRGNFPDRFSGHQFPNYSSELNVNALLLGDSALYLCASSSIGAGSSYNEQFFGPGTRLTVL.

The CDR3: CASRHGTANTGELFF. CDR3 in DNA: TGTGCCAGCAGGCATGGGACAGCGAACACCGGGGAGCTGTTTTTT. V gene TRBV12-3 or TRBV12-4 combines with J gene TRBJ2-2, with 7 bases that match TRBD1. V shed 6 bases and J 0 bases; nucleotides not matched to a gene: 4. CDR3 size: 15 residues.

This clonotype showed up many times. The V gene is TRBV6-5, the J gene TRBJ2-7; the match to TRBD1 covers 7 bases. This CDR3 contains 15 residues. Germline CDR1 reads MNHEY; CDR2 reads SVGAGI. Germline trimming cut 2 bases from V and 3 bases from J; bases unmatched to any gene: 7. CDR3 nucleotides: TGTGCCAGCAGTTACGACGGACAGGAGAACTACGAGCAGTACTTC. It is translated as CASSYDGQENYEQYF.

This clonotype was seen a few times. V usage is TRBV3-1 and J usage is TRBJ2-7; possibly TRBD1 or TRBD2 for D (7 bases each). The CDR3 spans 13 residues. CDR1 and CDR2 from the germline V gene are LGHDT and YNNKEL (reference sequence). The V gene lost 4 bases and the J gene lost 7 bases, with 14 bases spanning the gap. The CDR3: CASSRGGQTEQYF. The CDR3 coding sequence is TGTGCCAGCAGCCGGGGGGGACAGACTGAGCAGTACTTC.